A single sample gave rise to the 23 T cell receptor beta chains below, sequenced in a study of T cells after yellow fever vaccination. TCRdb recomputed calls from the 5' RACE reads with MiXCR, one row per CDR3 protein. This sample carries roughly 320,000 distinct CDR3 sequences, 9.5% to 12% of them seen once, and the ten largest clones take 3% to 3.5%. Sample: CD4+ T cells sorted from PBMCs, taken 45 days after the yellow fever booster vaccination. These receptors were obtained from a young man who received the YFV17D yellow fever vaccine.

This clonotype was found many times. The chain is built from TRBV25-1 and TRBJ1-5; 8 positions agree with TRBD1. This CDR3 spans 14 amino acids. The ends lost 8 bases at V and 4 bases at J; junction bases unmatched: 7. Germline V gene lookup returns CDR1 MGHDK and CDR2 SYGVNS. The CDR3 here is CASVQGGINQPQHF. The CDR3 DNA is TGTGCCAGCGTACAGGGGGGAATTAATCAGCCCCAGCATTTT.

This clonotype was counted a few times. This chain joins TRBV6-4 and TRBJ1-6, with D uncertain. Trimming pared 3 bases from V and 6 bases from J, leaving 3 bases between. Germline V gene sequence: CDR1 MRHNA, CDR2 SNTAGT. CDR3 size: 12 residues. This chain's CDR3 is CASSDLNSPLHF. CDR3 sequence (DNA): TGTGCCAGCAGTGATCTTAATTCACCCCTCCACTTT.

This clonotype occurred a few times. This chain joins TRBV7-2 and TRBJ1-4, with 8 bases fitting TRBD1. The CDR3 length is 17 residues. V shed 2 bases, J shed 4 bases, and the junction held 9 bases outside the gene matches. Looked up from germline, CDR1 is SGHTA and CDR2 is FQGNSA. The CDR3 DNA reads TGTGCCAGCAGCTTACAGGGGGCGGGAATCCTTAATGAAAAACTGTTTTTT. This sequence encodes CASSLQGAGILNEKLFF. Full variable domain (outside the CDR3, taken from reference TRBV7-2 and TRBJ1-4): GAGVSQSPSNKVTEKGKDVELRCDPISGHTALYWYRQSLGQGLEFLIYFQGNSAPDKSGLPSDRFSAERTGGSVSTLTIQRTQQEDSAVYLCASSLQGAGILNEKLFFGSGTQLSVL.

This clonotype has just a few counts. The chain has TRBV7-2 and TRBJ2-3, with 10 bases lining up with TRBD1. The CDR3 is made up of 14 amino acids. CDR1 and CDR2 (germline): SGHTA, FQGNSA. The junction had 8 bases not matched to a gene; V was cut back by 5 bases and J by 9 bases. The CDR3 DNA is TGTGCCAGCAGCCCAGACAGGGGGCTAGGCACGCAGTATTTT. It specifies CASSPDRGLGTQYF.

V is TRBV5-1 and J is TRBJ2-5; 7 nucleotides match TRBD2. The CDR3 totals 15 residues. From germline, CDR1 is SGHRS and CDR2 YFSETQ. The J segment lost 4 bases and the V segment lost 4 bases, leaving 10 bases of the junction unmatched. The CDR3 DNA reads as TGCGCCAGCAGCCTGCTGGGGAGCGGGGTAGAGACCCAGTACTTC. Translation: CASSLLGSGVETQYF.

This clonotype was seen a few times. The V gene is TRBV20-1, the J gene TRBJ1-5, with D perhaps TRBD1 (6 bases). The CDR3 has 16 amino acids. The V and J ends lost 5 bases and 4 bases respectively, with 21 bases between them. Per germline, CDR1 DFQATT and CDR2 SNEGSKA (reference sequence). The CDR3 DNA reads as TGCAGTGCTGTTTTGGGAACCGGGACATTTAATCAGCCCCAGCATTTT. It translates to CSAVLGTGTFNQPQHF.

The chain is built from TRBV7-9 and TRBJ2-1, with TRBD2 matching over 13 bases. V lost 2 bases, J lost 4 bases, and 14 bases stayed unmatched. Germline values: CDR1 SEHNR, CDR2 FQNEAQ (reference sequence). The CDR3 spans 20 residues. The CDR3 loop is CASSLRVGTSGERRYNEQFF. Here the CDR3 DNA reads TGTGCCAGCAGCTTAAGGGTCGGGACTAGCGGGGAAAGAAGATACAATGAGCAGTTCTTC.

The table lists this clonotype with a few counts. The rearrangement uses TRBV2 and TRBJ1-2; possible D gene TRBD1, 5 bases. This CDR3 is 13 amino acids long. The ends were cut back, 5 bases at V and 7 bases at J, with 14 bases in the middle. The germline V gene encodes CDR1 SNHLY and CDR2 FYNNEI. DNA of the CDR3: TGTGCCAGCAGTCCGGACACAGATTCTGGCTACACCTTC. Translated, it gives CASSPDTDSGYTF.

The chain carries TRBV5-4 and TRBJ2-5, with TRBD2 identical over 9 bases. CDR1 is SGHNT, CDR2 YYREEE, per germline (reference sequence). The CDR3 covers 14 residues. V lost 6 bases to trimming and J lost 5 bases; unmatched junction nucleotides: 8. This chain's CDR3 is CASTVAGARETQYF. The CDR3 DNA follows: TGTGCCAGCACCGTAGCGGGGGCTAGGGAGACCCAGTACTTC. Complete variable domain (other parts from reference TRBV5-4 and TRBJ2-5): ETGVTQSPTHLIKTRGQQVTLRCSSQSGHNTVSWYQQALGQGPQFIFQYYREEENGRGNFPPRFSGLQFPNYSSELNVNALELDDSALYLCASTVAGARETQYFGPGTRLLVL.

The gene calls are TRBV4-3 and TRBJ1-3; TRBD1 matches at 8 bases. The germline V gene encodes CDR1 LGHNA and CDR2 YSLEER. The CDR3 sequence is 16 residues long. V gave up 3 bases and J gave up 3 bases; unmatched junction bases: 7. This chain's CDR3 is CASSQGQDRYGNTIYF. In DNA, the CDR3 is TGCGCCAGCAGCCAGGGACAGGACCGCTATGGAAACACCATATATTTT.

This clonotype was observed a few times. The rearrangement links TRBV6-6 to TRBJ1-2, with 7 positions matching TRBD1. CDR3 length: 13 residues. V lost 5 bases to trimming and J lost 3 bases; unmatched junction nucleotides: 3. Germline CDR1 reads MNHNY; CDR2 reads SVGAGI (reference sequence). CDR3 residues: CASSGGTDYGYTF. As DNA, the CDR3 is TGTGCCAGCAGTGGCGGGACAGACTATGGCTACACCTTC.

The CDR3 DNA is TGTGCCAGCAGCCAGACTAGCTCCTACGAGCAGTACTTC. Translation gives CASSQTSSYEQYF. The rearrangement uses TRBV14 and TRBJ2-7; D might be TRBD2 (6 bases). Germline V gene sequence: CDR1 SGHDN, CDR2 FVKESK. This CDR3 contains 13 residues. The V end was cut by 3 bases, the J end by 0 bases, with 6 bases between.

The V call is TRBV12-3 or TRBV12-4, the J call TRBJ2-2; possibly TRBD1 for D (5 bases). This CDR3 is built from 15 residues. Trimming pared 4 bases from V and 1 base from J, leaving 10 bases between. In nucleotides, the CDR3 is TGTGCCAGCAGTTGGGGCAACCGGAACACCGGGGAGCTGTTTTTT. Its protein is CASSWGNRNTGELFF.

This chain links TRBV7-9 with TRBJ1-1; possibly TRBD1 for D (6 bases). Germline assignment: CDR1 SEHNR and CDR2 FQNEAQ (reference sequence). This CDR3 region has 13 residues. The V gene lost 1 base and the J gene lost 10 bases, with 13 bases spanning the gap. CDR3 nucleotides: TGTGCCAGCAGCTTAGATGGGGGGACATCAGCTTTCTTT. Residues: CASSLDGGTSAFF. The full variable domain, its missing parts supplied by reference TRBV7-9 and TRBJ1-1, is DTGVSQNPRHKITKRGQNVTFRCDPISEHNRLYWYRQTLGQGPEFLTYFQNEAQLEKSRLLSDRFSAERPKGSFSTLEIQRTEQGDSAMYLCASSLDGGTSAFFGQGTRLTVV.

This clonotype turned up a few times. The chain couples TRBV6-2 or TRBV6-3 to TRBJ2-7; the D is unclear. Germline values: CDR1 MNHEY, CDR2 SVGEGT. Trimming took 2 bases from V and 3 from J, leaving 5 bases between them. This CDR3 spans 12 amino acids. The CDR3: CASSYPHYEQYF. The CDR3 DNA follows: TGTGCCAGCAGTTACCCGCACTACGAGCAGTACTTC.

This sequence joins TRBV4-2 and TRBJ1-2; 8 nucleotides align to TRBD1. V lost 2 bases to trimming and J lost 0 bases; unmatched junction nucleotides: 5. Germline CDR1 LGHNA, CDR2 YNFKEQ. CDR3 length: 16 amino acids. For the CDR3, the DNA is TGTGCCAGCAGCCAAAAACAGGGGGAACCTAACTATGGCTACACCTTC. Translated: CASSQKQGEPNYGYTF.

V and J are TRBV10-3 and TRBJ1-1; 7 bases fit TRBD1. This CDR3 is 13 amino acids long. Losses at the gene ends were 10 bases for V and 5 bases for J; bases not matched to a gene: 10. CDR1 is ENHRY, CDR2 SYGVKD, per germline. DNA of the CDR3: TGTGCCACTGAAACAGGGGAAGGGACTGAAGCTTTCTTT. This translates into CATETGEGTEAFF.

A few counts support this clonotype. The chain employs TRBV5-1 and TRBJ2-5; D tentatively reads TRBD1 or TRBD2 (5 bases each). The germline gives CDR1 SGHRS, CDR2 YFSETQ. The CDR3 is 14 amino acids. V gave up 0 bases and J gave up 4 bases, with 10 bases separating them. The CDR3 region has the DNA TGCGCCAGCAGCTTGGGTGCAGGGACAGAGACCCAGTACTTC. Amino acids: CASSLGAGTETQYF.

A single count supports this clonotype. The chain has TRBV10-2 and TRBJ1-5; D remains unclear. This CDR3 is 13 amino acids long. Germline values: CDR1 WSHSY, CDR2 SAAADI. Deletions cut 4 bases from V and 6 bases from J, with 10 bases between. Here the CDR3 reads CASSAERGQPQHF. As DNA, the CDR3 is TGCGCCAGCAGTGCCGAACGGGGTCAGCCCCAGCATTTT.

The chain links TRBV29-1 to TRBJ2-7; either TRBD1 or TRBD2 may supply D (6 bases each). This CDR3 contains 14 residues. Trimming stripped 6 bases from V and 3 bases from J, with 18 bases between. Germline CDR1 and CDR2: SQVTM and ANQGSEA. CDR3 in DNA: TGCAGCGTGTCAGGGGATGCCGGGGGCTACGAGCAGTACTTC. It specifies CSVSGDAGGYEQYF.

This clonotype was counted only a few times. The chain links TRBV6-1 to TRBJ2-2; D gene uncertain. The V end was cut by 10 bases, the J end by 0 bases, with 15 bases between. Germline V lookup: CDR1 MNHNS, CDR2 SASEGT. This CDR3 is built from 15 residues. CDR3 loop: CATRQTAANTGELFF. CDR3 sequence (DNA): TGTGCCACCCGGCAGACGGCTGCGAACACCGGGGAGCTGTTTTTT.

The genes are TRBV7-9 and TRBJ2-7, with 11 bases that match TRBD2. The V and J ends lost 1 base and 7 bases, in that order; junction bases with no gene match: 0. Germline CDR1 SEHNR, CDR2 FQNEAQ (reference sequence). The CDR3 runs to 13 residues. CDR3 loop: CASSLGLAGEQYF. The CDR3 DNA is TGTGCCAGCAGCTTAGGACTAGCGGGGGAGCAGTACTTC. Full variable domain (rest looked up from reference TRBV7-9 and TRBJ2-7): DTGVSQNPRHKITKRGQNVTFRCDPISEHNRLYWYRQTLGQGPEFLTYFQNEAQLEKSRLLSDRFSAERPKGSFSTLEIQRTEQGDSAMYLCASSLGLAGEQYFGPGTRLTVT.

This clonotype was seen a few times. This chain uses TRBV3-1 with TRBJ2-5, with TRBD1 matching 8 bases. Germline CDR1 LGHDT, CDR2 YNNKEL (reference sequence). V was pared by 4 bases and J by 5 bases, with 6 bases of the junction left unmatched. CDR3 size: 14 residues. The CDR3 nucleotides are TGTGCCAGCAGCCCGACAGGGGTTGCGGAGACCCAGTACTTC. Protein: CASSPTGVAETQYF.